The clone carrying this T cell receptor beta chain came up a few times. The sample comes from a study of CD8 T cells in Susac syndrome. An input of about 0.45 to 1 ug of RNA was subjected to reverse transcription using random hexamers. TCRdb used MiXCR to reprocess the immunoSEQ multiplex PCR reads, holding one entry per CDR3 protein. The table includes some 170,000 distinct CDR3 sequences, about 95% detected once. The sample taken for sequencing was CD4+ T cells from PBMCs. The sequence came from a human donor with Susac syndrome.

CDR3 DNA sequence: TGTGCCAGCAGCTTGGATTCTAGGACTAGCGGAGATACGCAGTATTTT. Its protein product is CASSLDSRTSGDTQYF. V is TRBV5-4 and J is TRBJ2-3, with 10 nucleotides matching TRBD2. The V gene end was trimmed by 0 bases and the J gene end by 5 bases; junction bases not matched to a gene: 6. The CDR3 length is 16 residues. Looked up from germline, CDR1 is SGHNT and CDR2 is YYREEE (reference sequence).